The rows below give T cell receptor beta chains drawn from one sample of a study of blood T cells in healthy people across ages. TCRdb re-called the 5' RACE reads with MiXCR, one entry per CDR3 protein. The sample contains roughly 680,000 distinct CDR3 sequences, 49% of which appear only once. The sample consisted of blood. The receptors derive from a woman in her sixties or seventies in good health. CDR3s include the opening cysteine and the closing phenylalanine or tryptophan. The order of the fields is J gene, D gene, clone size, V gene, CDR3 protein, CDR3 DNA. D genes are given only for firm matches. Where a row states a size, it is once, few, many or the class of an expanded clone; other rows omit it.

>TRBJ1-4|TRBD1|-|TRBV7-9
CASSAAGGATNEKLFF
TGTGCCAGCAGCGCTGCAGGGGGCGCGACTAATGAAAAACTGTTTTTT
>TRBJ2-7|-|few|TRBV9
CASSERDGGSSYEQYF
TGTGCCAGCAGCGAAAGGGATGGAGGGAGCTCCTACGAGCAGTACTTC
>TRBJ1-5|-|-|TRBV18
CASSDSRNQPQHF
TGTGCCAGCTCGGACAGCCGCAATCAGCCCCAGCATTTT
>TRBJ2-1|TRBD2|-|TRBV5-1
CASSLASGSLYNEQFF
TGCGCCAGCAGCTTGGCCAGCGGGAGTTTGTACAATGAGCAGTTCTTC
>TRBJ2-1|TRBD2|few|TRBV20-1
CSASLRSSGRNEQFF
TGCAGTGCTAGTCTCCGGTCTAGCGGGAGGAATGAGCAGTTCTTC
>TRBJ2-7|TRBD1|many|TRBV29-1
CSVAGGNKHEQYF
TGCAGCGTTGCAGGGGGCAATAAGCACGAGCAGTACTTC
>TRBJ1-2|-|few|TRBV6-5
CASSSPGRLWYGYTF
TGTGCCAGCAGTTCCCCGGGGCGTCTATGGTATGGCTACACCTTC
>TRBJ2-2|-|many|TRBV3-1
CASSQFTSGELFF
TGTGCCAGCAGCCAATTTACCTCCGGGGAGCTGTTTTTT
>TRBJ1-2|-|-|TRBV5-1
CASSFDLSNYGYTF
TGCGCCAGCAGCTTTGACCTCTCTAACTATGGCTACACCTTC
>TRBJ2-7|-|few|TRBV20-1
CSARDRLGHYEQYF
TGCAGTGCTAGAGATCGCTTAGGGCACTACGAGCAGTACTTC
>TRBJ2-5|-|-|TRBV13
CASSLPGPGEQYF
TGTGCCAGCAGCCTCCCGGGACCGGGGGAGCAGTACTTC
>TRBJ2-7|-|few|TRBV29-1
CSGAVFHEQYF
TGCAGCGGGGCTGTTTTCCACGAGCAGTACTTC
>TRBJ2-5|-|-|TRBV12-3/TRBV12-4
CASRRGPSAKYF
TGTGCCAGCAGGAGAGGTCCCTCGGCTAAGTACTTC
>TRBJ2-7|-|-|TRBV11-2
CASTLGSYNEQYF
TGTGCCAGCACCCTAGGCTCCTACAATGAGCAGTACTTC
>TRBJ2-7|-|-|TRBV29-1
CSVVEASYEQYF
TGCAGCGTTGTTGAGGCTTCGTACGAGCAGTACTTC
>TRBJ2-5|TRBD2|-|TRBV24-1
CATSDPESGRGMDEQYF
TGTGCCACCAGTGATCCCGAAAGCGGGAGAGGGATGGATGAGCAGTACTTC
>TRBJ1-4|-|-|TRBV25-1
CASRRTSNEKLFF
TGTGCCAGCAGGAGGACATCTAATGAAAAACTGTTTTTT
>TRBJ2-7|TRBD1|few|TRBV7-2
CASSADRDRLQYF
TGTGCCAGCAGCGCCGACAGGGACCGACTGCAGTACTTC
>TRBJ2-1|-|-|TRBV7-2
CASSLGWGTGGDEQFF
TGTGCCAGCAGCTTAGGGTGGGGGACCGGAGGCGATGAGCAGTTCTTC
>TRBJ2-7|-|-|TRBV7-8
CVSSLGGRVTGQYF
TGTGTCAGCAGCTTAGGGGGGCGAGTCACGGGGCAGTACTTC
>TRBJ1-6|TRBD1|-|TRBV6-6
CASRDFTGENSPLHF
TGTGCCAGCAGAGATTTCACAGGGGAGAATTCACCCCTCCACTTT
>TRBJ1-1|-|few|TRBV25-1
CASSQGLGAFF
TGTGCCAGCAGCCAAGGGCTGGGTGCTTTCTTT
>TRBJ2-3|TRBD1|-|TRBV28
CASSLGQGGTDTQYF
TGTGCCAGCAGTTTGGGACAGGGGGGCACAGATACGCAGTATTTT
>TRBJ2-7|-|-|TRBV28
CASKDYSYEQYF
TGTGCCAGCAAGGACTATTCCTACGAGCAGTACTTC
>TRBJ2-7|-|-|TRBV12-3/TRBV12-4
CASSSTPLHPEQYF
TGTGCCAGCAGTTCGACACCACTTCACCCCGAGCAGTACTTC
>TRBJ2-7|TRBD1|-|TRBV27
CASSLDRLSYEQYF
TGTGCCAGCAGTTTGGACAGGCTCTCCTACGAGCAGTACTTC
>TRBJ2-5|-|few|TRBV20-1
CSARARGTQYF
TGCAGTGCTAGAGCCCGGGGGACCCAGTACTTC
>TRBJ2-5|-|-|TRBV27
CASRPSSAGRETQYF
TGTGCCAGCAGACCATCTTCTGCAGGGAGAGAGACCCAGTACTTC
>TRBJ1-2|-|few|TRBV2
CASSNQGNHYGYTF
TGTGCCAGCAGCAATCAGGGGAATCACTATGGCTACACCTTC
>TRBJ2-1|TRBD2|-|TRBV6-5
CASSYERGPPYNEQFF
TGTGCCAGCAGTTATGAGCGGGGTCCCCCCTACAATGAGCAGTTCTTC
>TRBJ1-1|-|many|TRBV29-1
CSAATEGGTEAFF
TGCAGCGCCGCGACTGAAGGGGGCACTGAAGCTTTCTTT
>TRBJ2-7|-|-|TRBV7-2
CASSPSGTAFYEQYF
TGTGCCAGCAGCCCATCCGGGACCGCTTTCTACGAGCAGTACTTC
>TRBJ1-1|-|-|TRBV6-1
CASSEQGKNTEAFF
TGTGCCAGCAGTGAACAGGGCAAGAACACTGAAGCTTTCTTT
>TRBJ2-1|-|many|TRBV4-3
CASSHVEGNEQFF
TGCGCCAGCAGCCATGTGGAAGGCAATGAGCAGTTCTTC
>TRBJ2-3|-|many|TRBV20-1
CSARGAGIGTDTQYF
TGCAGTGCTAGAGGAGCCGGGATCGGTACAGATACGCAGTATTTT
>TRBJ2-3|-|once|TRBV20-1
CSARGGPLGTDTQYF
TGCAGTGCTAGAGGCGGGCCTCTGGGGACAGATACGCAGTATTTT
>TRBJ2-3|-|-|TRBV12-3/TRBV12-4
CASSPGTSRTDTQYF
TGTGCCAGCTCCCCCGGGACTTCCCGCACAGATACGCAGTATTTT
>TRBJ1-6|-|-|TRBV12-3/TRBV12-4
CASTLGPSSPLHF
TGTGCCAGCACTCTAGGACCCAGTTCACCCCTCCACTTT
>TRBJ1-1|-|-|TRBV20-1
CSARLRGLWDTEAFF
TGCAGTGCTAGGTTAAGAGGGCTATGGGACACTGAAGCTTTCTTT
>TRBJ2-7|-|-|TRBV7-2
CASKRRPGESYEQYF
TGTGCCAGCAAAAGAAGGCCAGGGGAGTCCTACGAGCAGTACTTC
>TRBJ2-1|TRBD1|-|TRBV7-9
CASSSTGGTETQFF
TGTGCCAGCAGCTCAACAGGGGGCACGGAGACCCAGTTCTTC
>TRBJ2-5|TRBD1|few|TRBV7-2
CASSSGTGEETQYF
TGTGCCAGCAGCTCAGGGACAGGGGAAGAGACCCAGTACTTC
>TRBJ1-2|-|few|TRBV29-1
CSVEKGSYGYTF
TGCAGCGTTGAAAAGGGCTCCTATGGCTACACCTTC
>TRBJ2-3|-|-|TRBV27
CASSPERSSDTQYF
TGTGCCAGCAGTCCGGAACGCTCGTCAGATACGCAGTATTTT
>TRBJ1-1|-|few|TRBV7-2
CASSLPGRLTEAFF
TGTGCCAGCAGCCTTCCGGGCCGACTGACTGAAGCTTTCTTT
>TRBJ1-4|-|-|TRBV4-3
CASSQGRTTTNEKLFF
TGCGCCAGCAGCCAGGGCAGGACGACAACTAATGAGAAACTGTTTTTT
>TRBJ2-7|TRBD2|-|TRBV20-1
CSARRLAGVYEQYF
TGCAGTGCTAGACGACTAGCGGGAGTCTACGAGCAGTACTTC
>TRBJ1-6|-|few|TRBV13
CASSPGTGSSYNSPLHF
TGTGCCAGCAGCCCAGGGACCGGCAGCTCCTATAATTCACCCCTCCACTTT
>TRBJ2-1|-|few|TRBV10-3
CAISEGQRAEYNEQFF
TGTGCCATCAGTGAGGGACAGCGGGCCGAGTACAATGAGCAGTTCTTC
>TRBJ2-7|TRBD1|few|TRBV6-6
CASSLTGHSYEQYF
TGTGCCAGCAGCTTGACAGGGCACTCCTACGAGCAGTACTTC
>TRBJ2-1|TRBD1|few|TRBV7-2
CASSLDGGTGEFF
TGTGCCAGCAGCTTAGATGGCGGGACAGGGGAGTTCTTC
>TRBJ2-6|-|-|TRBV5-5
CASSLTVSGANVLTF
TGTGCCAGCAGCTTGACGGTCTCTGGGGCCAACGTCCTGACTTTC
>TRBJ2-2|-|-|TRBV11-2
CASSLRARGVYSGPTGELFF
TGTGCCAGCAGCTTAAGGGCGAGGGGGGTCTATAGCGGGCCTACCGGGGAGCTGTTTTTT
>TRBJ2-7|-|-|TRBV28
CASSPPGRSYNEQYF
TGTGCCAGCAGCCCTCCGGGCCGCTCCTACAATGAGCAGTACTTC
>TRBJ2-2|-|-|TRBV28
CASSGDRFESRTGELFF
TGTGCCAGCAGTGGAGACAGATTTGAGAGTCGGACCGGGGAGCTGTTTTTT
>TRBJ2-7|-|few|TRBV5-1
CASSLGASVVDEQYF
TGCGCCAGCAGCTTGGGCGCTAGCGTGGTGGACGAGCAGTACTTC